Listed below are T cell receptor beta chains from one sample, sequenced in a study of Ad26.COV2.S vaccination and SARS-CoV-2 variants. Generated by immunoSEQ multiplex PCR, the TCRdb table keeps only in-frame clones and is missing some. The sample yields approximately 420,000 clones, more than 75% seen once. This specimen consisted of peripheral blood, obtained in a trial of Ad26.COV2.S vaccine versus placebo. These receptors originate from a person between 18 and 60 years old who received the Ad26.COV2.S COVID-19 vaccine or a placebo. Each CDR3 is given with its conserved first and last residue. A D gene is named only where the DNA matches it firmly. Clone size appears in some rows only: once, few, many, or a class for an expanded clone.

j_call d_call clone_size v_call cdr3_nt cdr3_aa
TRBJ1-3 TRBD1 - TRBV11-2 TGTGCCAGCAGCTCCACAGGGGCCGGAAACACCATATATTTT CASSSTGAGNTIYF
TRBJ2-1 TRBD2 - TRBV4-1 TGCGCCAGCAGCCAAGGATTCCCGGCTAGCGGGGGGCAGAGACCTCCAGAGCAGTTCTTC CASSQGFPASGGQRPPEQFF
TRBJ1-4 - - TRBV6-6 TGTGCCAGCAGTTATGTAAGGAATGAAAAACTGTTTTTT CASSYVRNEKLFF
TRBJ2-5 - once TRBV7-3 TGTGCCAGCGGGGCCGGGGGTAGAGAGACCCAGTACTTC CASGAGGRETQYF
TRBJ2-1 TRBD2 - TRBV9 TGTGCCAGCAGCACAGGACTAGCGGGGGGGCATAATGAGCAGTTCTTC CASSTGLAGGHNEQFF
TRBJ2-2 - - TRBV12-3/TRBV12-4 TGTGCCAGCAGGCCGACCGCGGGGGAGCTGTTTTTT CASRPTAGELFF
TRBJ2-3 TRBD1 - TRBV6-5 TGTGCCAGCAAGGACAGGGCAACAGATACGCAGTATTTT CASKDRATDTQYF
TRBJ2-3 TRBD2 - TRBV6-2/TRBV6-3 TGTGCCAGCAGCGGGGGGTTGAGCACAGATACGCAGTATTTT CASSGGLSTDTQYF
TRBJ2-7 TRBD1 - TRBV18 TGTGCCAGCTCACCCTTATTACAACAGGGGTTCGAGCAGTACTTC CASSPLLQQGFEQYF
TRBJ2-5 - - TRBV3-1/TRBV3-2 TGTGCCAGCAGCCCGCAGGTGACCCAGTACTTC CASSPQVTQYF
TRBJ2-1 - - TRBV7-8 TGTGCCAGCAGCTTAGCCTTCCTGGGTGAGCAGTTCTTC CASSLAFLGEQFF
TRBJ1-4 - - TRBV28 TGTGCCAGCAGCTCCCCGACTGGGGGAAAGGCCCTAAGACTGTTTTTT CASSSPTGGKALRLFF
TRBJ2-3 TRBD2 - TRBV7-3 TGTGCCAGCAGCTTACTAGCGGGAGGGAGCACAGATACGCAGTATTTT CASSLLAGGSTDTQYF
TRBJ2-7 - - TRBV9 TGTGCCAGCAGCGCCGACGGCTACGAGCAGTACTTC CASSADGYEQYF
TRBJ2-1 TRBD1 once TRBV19 TGTGCCACGGGGGGACAGGGGGCTTGGCAGTTCTTC CATGGQGAWQFF
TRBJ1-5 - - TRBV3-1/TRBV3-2 TGTGCCAGCAGCCAAGCGGACAATCAGCCCCAGCATTTT CASSQADNQPQHF
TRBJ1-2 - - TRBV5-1 TGCGCCAGCAGCTTGGAACAGGGAAATGATGGCTACACCTTC CASSLEQGNDGYTF
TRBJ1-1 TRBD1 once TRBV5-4 TGTGCCAGCAGCTTGGGGGACAGGTTGAACACTGAAGCTTTCTTT CASSLGDRLNTEAFF
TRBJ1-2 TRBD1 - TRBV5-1 TGCGCCAGCAGCTGGGGACAGCCGGTAGCTAACTATGGCTACACCTTC CASSWGQPVANYGYTF
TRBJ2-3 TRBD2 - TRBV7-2 TGTGCCAGCAGCTTAGGCCCTAGCGGGGGCTTGGATACGCAGTATTTT CASSLGPSGGLDTQYF
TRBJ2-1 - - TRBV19 TGTGCCACCGGACGCAACTACAATGAGCAGTTCTTC CATGRNYNEQFF
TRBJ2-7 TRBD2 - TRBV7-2 TGTGCCAGCAGCACCAGAGGGTTTGGCGGGGGGGCTTTCGCCTACGAGCAGTACTTC CASSTRGFGGGAFAYEQYF
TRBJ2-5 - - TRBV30 TGTGCCTGGAGTCCCGGGACGGAGACCCAGTACTTC CAWSPGTETQYF
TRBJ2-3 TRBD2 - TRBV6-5 TGTGCCAGCAGTTTTTCGCGGGGGTATACGCAGTATTTT CASSFSRGYTQYF
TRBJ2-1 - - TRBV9 TGTGCCAGTACCGGACTCCATCCTCACAATGAGCAGTTCTTC CASTGLHPHNEQFF
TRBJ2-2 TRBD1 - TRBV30 TGTGCCTGGACGGACCAGGGACAGCCCTTTATCACCGGGGAGCTGTTTTTT CAWTDQGQPFITGELFF
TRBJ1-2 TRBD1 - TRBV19 TGTGCCAGTAGTATAGTCGCTGTAGCAGGGGGCGTCTATGGCTACACCTTC CASSIVAVAGGVYGYTF
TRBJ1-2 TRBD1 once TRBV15 TGTGCCACCAGCAGAGACCGGGGACAGCGGATTAACTATGGCTACACCTTC CATSRDRGQRINYGYTF
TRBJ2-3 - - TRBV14 TGTGCCAGCAGCCAAGATGTGGGAGCCCGCACAGATACGCAGTATTTT CASSQDVGARTDTQYF
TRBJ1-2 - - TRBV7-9 TGTGCCAGCAGCCCGACAAGGCTGGGTTTCGGCTACACCTTC CASSPTRLGFGYTF
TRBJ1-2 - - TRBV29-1 TGCAGCGTTGATTATCCTCCCCGTAGCCTTAACTATGGCTACACCTTC CSVDYPPRSLNYGYTF
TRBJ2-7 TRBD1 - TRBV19 TGTGCCAGTAGTCCAGCGACAGGGGGTTACGAGCAGTACTTC CASSPATGGYEQYF
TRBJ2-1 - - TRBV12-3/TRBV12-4 TGTGCCAGCACCCGGGGGGCAGACAATGAGCAGTTCTTC CASTRGADNEQFF
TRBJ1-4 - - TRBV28 TGTGCCAGCAGTCCTCGGACAGTTGAAAAACTGTTTTTT CASSPRTVEKLFF
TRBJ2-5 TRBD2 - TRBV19 TGTGCCAGTAAGGCGCGCGGGGGTGCAGAGACCCAGTACTTC CASKARGGAETQYF
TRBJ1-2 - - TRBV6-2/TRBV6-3 TGTGCCAGCAGTTACGGGCTTCCCTATGGCTACACCTTC CASSYGLPYGYTF
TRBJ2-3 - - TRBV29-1 TGCAGCGTTGAGTGGTCGGGGCGGGATACGCAGTATTTT CSVEWSGRDTQYF
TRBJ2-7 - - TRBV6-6 TGTGCCAGCAGTTACTCTCGGGGGCTCTCCTACGAGCAGTACTTC CASSYSRGLSYEQYF
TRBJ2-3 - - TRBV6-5 TGTGCCAGCAACAAACAGGGAATCTCTACGCAGTATTTT CASNKQGISTQYF
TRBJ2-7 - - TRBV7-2 TGTGCCAGCAGCTTAGTTGGAGGCGGGACTCACTACGAGCAGTACTTC CASSLVGGGTHYEQYF
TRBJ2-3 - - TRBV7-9 TGTGCCAGCAGCGAAAAGGGGAGCTGGGACGGAGTCACAGATACGCAGTATTTT CASSEKGSWDGVTDTQYF
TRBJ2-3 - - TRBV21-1 TGTGCCAGCAGCAAAGCTCACAGTCTATACACAGATACGCAGTATTTT CASSKAHSLYTDTQYF
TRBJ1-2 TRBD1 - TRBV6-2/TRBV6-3 TGTGCCAGCAGTTACGGGGACAGGCGCAACTATGGCTACACCTTC CASSYGDRRNYGYTF
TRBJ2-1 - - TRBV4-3 TGCGCCAGCAGCCAACTACTGACCGGGCAGTACAATGAGCAGTTCTTC CASSQLLTGQYNEQFF
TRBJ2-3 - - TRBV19 TGTGCCAGTAGTATACAGTCAGGGAGCACAGATACGCAGTATTTT CASSIQSGSTDTQYF
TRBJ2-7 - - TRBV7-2 TGTGCCAGCAGCTTAGAGGCGACGTCATCAGTCTACGAGCAGTACTTC CASSLEATSSVYEQYF